Listed below are T cell receptor beta chains from one sample, sequenced in a study of CD8 T cells in ankylosing spondylitis. MiXCR was run by TCRdb on the 5' RACE reads, yielding one entry per CDR3 protein. The sample lists about 240,000 distinct CDR3 sequences; over 9.5% were seen once. Sequenced input: blood, either unsorted or a sorted T cell fraction (not recorded which). The receptors were gathered from a male donor with ankylosing spondylitis or in good health (not recorded which). Each CDR3 is given with its conserved first and last residue. D genes are given only for firm matches. For some rows the clone size is stated as once, few or many, or as a class when expanded; others skip it.

many | TRBJ2-1 | TRBD2 | TRBV20-1 | CSARDGLAGIYNEQFF | TGCAGTGCTAGAGATGGGCTAGCGGGAATATACAATGAGCAGTTCTTC
many | TRBJ2-2 | NA | TRBV12-3/TRBV12-4 | CASTREGTGELFF | TGTGCCAGCACCCGGGAAGGAACCGGGGAGCTGTTTTTT
many | TRBJ2-1 | TRBD1 | TRBV24-1 | CATGSGTGSYNEQFF | TGTGCCACCGGATCCGGGACAGGGTCCTACAATGAGCAGTTCTTC
many | TRBJ2-7 | TRBD1 | TRBV3-1 | CASSQPGQGAYEQYF | TGTGCCAGCAGCCAACCCGGACAGGGGGCCTACGAGCAGTACTTC
many | TRBJ2-1 | TRBD2 | TRBV9 | CASSVQRGSFDEQFF | TGTGCCAGCAGCGTACAGCGGGGGTCTTTCGATGAGCAGTTCTTC
many | TRBJ2-1 | TRBD2 | TRBV5-1 | CASSLDTSGGANYNEQFF | TGCGCCAGCAGCTTGGATACTAGCGGGGGGGCAAACTACAATGAGCAGTTCTTC
NA | TRBJ1-1 | NA | TRBV6-5 | CASSYGALMNTEAFF | TGTGCCAGCAGTTACGGCGCGTTAATGAACACTGAAGCTTTCTTT
many | TRBJ2-3 | TRBD2 | TRBV5-1 | CASSFGTSGVGDTQYF | TGCGCCAGCAGCTTCGGGACTAGCGGGGTGGGAGATACGCAGTATTTT
NA | TRBJ2-1 | TRBD2 | TRBV10-1 | CASSSRLAVYNEQFF | TGCGCCAGCAGTTCCAGACTAGCGGTGTACAATGAGCAGTTCTTC
NA | TRBJ2-2 | NA | TRBV2 | CASSEPLNTGELFF | TGTGCCAGCAGTGAACCACTCAACACCGGGGAGCTGTTTTTT
many | TRBJ1-1 | NA | TRBV25-1 | CASTRTGNTEAFF | TGTGCCAGCACCCGGACGGGGAACACTGAAGCTTTCTTT
many | TRBJ2-7 | NA | TRBV5-5 | CASSQPGSPYEQYF | TGTGCCAGCAGTCAACCGGGATCTCCCTACGAGCAGTACTTC
NA | TRBJ2-3 | NA | TRBV7-6 | CSSSLRTATDTQYF | TGTTCCAGCAGCTTACGGACCGCCACAGATACGCAGTATTTT
many | TRBJ2-3 | TRBD2 | TRBV4-1 | CASSQVGGRIADTQYF | TGCGCCAGCAGCCAAGTCGGCGGGAGAATCGCAGATACGCAGTATTTT
many | TRBJ2-7 | NA | TRBV6-2/TRBV6-3 | CASSPRVTYEQYF | TGTGCCAGCAGTCCTCGGGTGACCTACGAGCAGTACTTC
many | TRBJ2-1 | NA | TRBV29-1 | CSVQTGDRSNEQFF | TGCAGCGTCCAAACGGGGGACCGCAGCAATGAGCAGTTCTTC
few | TRBJ2-2 | NA | TRBV7-9 | CASSLNSGAGELFF | TGTGCCAGCAGCTTAAATTCCGGGGCCGGGGAGCTGTTTTTT
many | TRBJ2-5 | NA | TRBV5-1 | CASSLEEGTETQYF | TGCGCCAGCAGCTTGGAAGAAGGGACGGAGACCCAGTACTTC
many | TRBJ2-7 | NA | TRBV5-1 | CASSLVGANTEQYF | TGCGCCAGCAGCTTGGTAGGGGCTAATACCGAGCAGTACTTC
NA | TRBJ2-1 | NA | TRBV12-3/TRBV12-4 | CASSLRGTNEQFF | TGTGCCAGCAGTTTACGGGGGACAAATGAGCAGTTCTTC
many | TRBJ1-5 | NA | TRBV20-1 | CSASEDLEGQPQHF | TGCAGTGCTAGTGAGGACCTAGAAGGGCAGCCCCAGCATTTT
many | TRBJ2-7 | TRBD2 | TRBV5-1 | CASSLKTGTSGSYEQYF | TGCGCCAGCAGCTTGAAGACAGGGACTAGCGGCTCCTACGAGCAGTACTTC
many | TRBJ2-2 | NA | TRBV12-3/TRBV12-4 | CASSPGGDTGELFF | TGTGCCAGCTCACCAGGGGGGGACACCGGGGAGCTGTTTTTT
many | TRBJ2-1 | NA | TRBV7-6 | CASSSRHVSYNEQFF | TGTGCCAGCAGTTCTCGACACGTCTCCTACAATGAGCAGTTCTTC
NA | TRBJ2-7 | TRBD1 | TRBV20-1 | CSARVTGGYEQYF | TGCAGTGCTAGAGTGACAGGGGGCTACGAGCAGTACTTC
many | TRBJ2-7 | NA | TRBV12-3/TRBV12-4 | CATRPVSVEQYF | TGTGCCACCCGTCCGGTTTCGGTCGAGCAGTACTTC
many | TRBJ2-5 | NA | TRBV5-5 | CASSGDNEETQYF | TGTGCCAGCAGCGGGGACAACGAAGAGACCCAGTACTTC
few | TRBJ1-1 | TRBD1 | TRBV7-7 | CASRPIRDRGPSGEAFF | TGTGCCAGCAGACCCATCCGGGACAGGGGGCCCTCGGGTGAAGCTTTCTTT
NA | TRBJ2-7 | NA | TRBV7-6 | CASSRRGAYEQYF | TGTGCCAGCAGCCGTCGGGGAGCCTACGAGCAGTACTTC
NA | TRBJ2-3 | TRBD2 | TRBV12-3/TRBV12-4 | CASKSGGPSTDTQYF | TGTGCCAGCAAAAGCGGGGGCCCTAGCACAGATACGCAGTATTTT
many | TRBJ2-7 | NA | TRBV5-1 | CASSSVALLSYEQYF | TGCGCCAGCAGCTCGGTGGCTCTTCTCTCCTACGAGCAGTACTTC
many | TRBJ1-1 | NA | TRBV29-1 | CSSKWRDTEAFF | TGCAGCTCGAAGTGGAGGGATACTGAAGCTTTCTTT
many | TRBJ2-1 | TRBD2 | TRBV7-6 | CASSFPGLANEQFF | TGTGCCAGCAGCTTCCCGGGACTAGCCAATGAGCAGTTCTTC
NA | TRBJ1-1 | NA | TRBV5-4 | CASSLLSGVEAFF | TGTGCCAGCAGCTTGCTGTCAGGGGTTGAAGCTTTCTTT
many | TRBJ2-1 | NA | TRBV10-3 | CAISESTLRDLEQFF | TGTGCCATCAGTGAGTCGACCCTAAGGGACCTTGAGCAGTTCTTC
many | TRBJ2-1 | NA | TRBV6-2/TRBV6-3 | CASSPPWGSYNEQFF | TGTGCCAGCAGCCCCCCGTGGGGGTCCTACAATGAGCAGTTCTTC
NA | TRBJ2-5 | NA | TRBV15 | CATSRGQAFLETQYF | TGTGCCACCAGCAGAGGTCAGGCCTTTCTTGAGACCCAGTACTTC
many | TRBJ2-6 | NA | TRBV19 | CASSTDSSGANVLTF | TGTGCCAGTAGTACCGACAGCTCTGGGGCCAACGTCCTGACTTTC
NA | TRBJ1-1 | NA | TRBV6-1 | CALQVRHDMNTEAFF | TGTGCCCTTCAGGTCCGGCACGATATGAACACTGAAGCTTTCTTT
few | TRBJ2-3 | TRBD1 | TRBV5-1 | CASSLGTGLTDTQYF | TGCGCCAGCAGCTTGGGGACAGGGCTCACAGATACGCAGTATTTT
few | TRBJ1-5 | NA | TRBV2 | CASSDTGTEQPQHF | TGTGCCAGCAGTGATACGGGGACGGAACAGCCCCAGCATTTT
few | TRBJ2-7 | TRBD1 | TRBV18 | CASSGIERDRIPYEQYF | TGTGCCAGCTCGGGGATTGAGAGGGACAGGATCCCCTACGAGCAGTACTTC
many | TRBJ2-7 | TRBD2 | TRBV5-1 | CASAPGGDPRSYEQYF | TGCGCCAGCGCCCCGGGAGGGGACCCACGGTCCTACGAGCAGTACTTC
many | TRBJ2-1 | NA | TRBV7-2 | CATWGRGSYNEQFF | TGTGCCACCTGGGGCAGGGGCTCCTACAATGAGCAGTTCTTC
NA | TRBJ1-5 | NA | TRBV10-3 | CAISESGMDQPQHF | TGTGCCATCAGTGAGTCGGGGATGGATCAGCCCCAGCATTTT
many | TRBJ2-3 | TRBD2 | TRBV12-3/TRBV12-4 | CASLSIAGVADTQYF | TGTGCCAGCCTATCGATAGCGGGAGTGGCAGATACGCAGTATTTT
many | TRBJ1-5 | NA | TRBV20-1 | CSAGGEGHGNQPQHF | TGCAGTGCCGGAGGGGAGGGGCACGGCAATCAGCCCCAGCATTTT
few | TRBJ2-1 | NA | TRBV14 | CASSQVGYNEQFF | TGTGCCAGCAGCCAAGTGGGGTACAATGAGCAGTTCTTC
many | TRBJ2-1 | TRBD2 | TRBV12-3/TRBV12-4 | CASSFSVSGRDNEQFF | TGTGCCAGCAGTTTCTCCGTTAGCGGGAGGGACAATGAGCAGTTCTTC